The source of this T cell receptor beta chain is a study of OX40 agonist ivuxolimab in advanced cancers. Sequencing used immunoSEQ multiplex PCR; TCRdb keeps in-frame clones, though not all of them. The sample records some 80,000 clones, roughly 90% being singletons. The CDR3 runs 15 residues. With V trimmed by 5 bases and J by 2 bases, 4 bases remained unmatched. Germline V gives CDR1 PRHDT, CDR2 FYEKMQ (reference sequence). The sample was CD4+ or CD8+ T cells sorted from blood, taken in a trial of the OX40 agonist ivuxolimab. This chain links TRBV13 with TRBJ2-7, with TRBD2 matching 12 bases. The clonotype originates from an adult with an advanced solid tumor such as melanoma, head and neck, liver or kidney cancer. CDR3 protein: CASSVTSGSPYEQYF. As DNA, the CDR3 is TGTGCCAGCAGCGTGACTAGCGGGAGTCCCTACGAGCAGTACTTC.